This TCR beta chain was sequenced in a study of blood T cell repertoires in COVID-19. Germline V gene data show CDR1 as SGDLS and CDR2 as YYNGEE. Trimming cost V 6 bases and J 7 bases, with 16 bases left between them. The CDR3 has 13 residues. Study processing details: By means of reference gene primer amplification, nucleated cell counts were estimated. Assay: immunoSEQ multiplex PCR; the TCRdb copy retains only in-frame clones and omits some. V, J and clone size derive from that table, while D and trimming were established from the DNA sequence. The sample holds about 380,000 clones, about four fifths seen once.

Sequenced material: peripheral blood. The J gene is TRBJ1-1, the V gene TRBV9; possible D gene TRBD1, 5 bases. This clonotype was obtained from a human donor with acute or convalescent COVID-19. The donor label of this sample is uncertain. In DNA, the CDR3 is TGTGCCAGCACTCCGGGAGGGGCGGTTGAAGCTTTCTTT. Protein: CASTPGGAVEAFF.